These 9 T cell receptor beta chains came from one sample sequenced in a study of OX40 agonist ivuxolimab in advanced cancers. Libraries were made using the immunoSEQ multiplex PCR assay. TCRdb limited this immuneACCESS table to in-frame rearrangements with V and J called. A share of clones is missing; checked studies link under half to unresolved V genes, and the rest is unexplained. The sample table holds under 45,000 clones, of which about 76% were seen once. The ten largest clones take up approximately 19% of the sample. Here the sequenced sample was CD4+ or CD8+ T cells sorted from blood, taken in a trial of the OX40 agonist ivuxolimab. The receptors shown here come from an adult with an advanced solid tumor such as melanoma, head and neck, liver or kidney cancer.

The rearrangement links TRBV6-1 to TRBJ1-1; D is perhaps TRBD1 (5 bases). The length of the CDR3 is 14 residues. The germline CDR1 and CDR2 sequences are MNHNS and SASEGT. Trimming left V 9 bases short and J 5 bases short, with 19 bases between. The CDR3 bases are TGTGCCAGTGAAGGTTGGCAGGGACGAACTGAAGCTTTCTTT. Translation: CASEGWQGRTEAFF.

The J gene is TRBJ2-2, the V gene TRBV27; D is perhaps TRBD2 (5 bases). The CDR3 totals 17 residues. The germline V gene has CDR1 MNHEY and CDR2 SMNVEV (reference sequence). V lost 6 bases, J lost 2 bases, and 19 bases lay in between. CDR3 sequence (DNA): TGTGCCAGCAGGTCACTAAGAGGGTCGGGTAACACCGGGGAGCTGTTTTTT. As protein: CASRSLRGSGNTGELFF.

This clone was seen many times. The chain links TRBV2 to TRBJ1-4; no clear D gene. V lost 6 bases, J lost 14 bases, and 19 bases lay in between. The CDR3 consists of 13 residues. CDR1 is SNHLY, CDR2 FYNNEI, per germline. CDR3 sequence: CASRREARARLFF. CDR3 DNA sequence: TGTGCCAGCAGGAGGGAGGCAAGGGCTCGTCTGTTTTTT.

This chain connects TRBV6-5 to TRBJ2-7; D is unresolved. Trimming removed 2 bases from V and 3 bases from J, with 11 bases in between. Germline CDR1 and CDR2: MNHEY and SVGAGI. The CDR3 spans 14 residues. The CDR3 nucleotides are TGTGCCAGCAGTTACGGGGAAGGTGACTACGAGCAGTACTTC. Translated, it gives CASSYGEGDYEQYF.

V is TRBV4-1 and J is TRBJ2-7; TRBD2 agrees at 7 bases. CDR1 MGHRA and CDR2 YSYEKL come from the germline V gene. The V segment lost 0 bases and the J segment 5 bases; nucleotides outside the gene matches: 10. CDR3 size: 16 residues. In DNA, the CDR3 is TGCGCCAGCAGCCAAGATTTGGCGGGGGTTTGGAACGAGCAGTACTTC. Residues: CASSQDLAGVWNEQYF.

The chain carries TRBV5-1 and TRBJ1-4, with 9 bases fitting TRBD1. The germline V gene encodes CDR1 SGHRS and CDR2 YFSETQ. V gave up 7 bases and J gave up 6 bases; unmatched junction bases: 7. The CDR3 contains 14 residues. The CDR3 region is CASASGTGHEKLFF. CDR3 sequence (DNA): TGCGCCAGCGCCTCCGGGACAGGGCATGAAAAACTGTTTTTT.

V is TRBV30 and J is TRBJ1-5, with 8 bases identical to TRBD1. V lost 5 bases, J lost 4 bases, and 4 bases stayed unmatched. CDR3 length equals 13 residues. Germline-derived CDR1 and CDR2 are GTSNPN and SVGIG (reference sequence). The CDR3 is CAWDRGENQPQHF. The CDR3 DNA reads TGTGCCTGGGACAGGGGAGAAAATCAGCCCCAGCATTTT.

This rearrangement joins TRBV7-9 to TRBJ1-2, with 8 bases fitting TRBD1. Germline values: CDR1 SEHNR, CDR2 FQNEAQ (reference sequence). This CDR3 region has 16 residues. V shed 4 bases and J 5 bases; nucleotides not matched to a gene: 12. CDR3 bases: TGTGCCAGCAGCTCCTTCCGACAGGGGAGTCGGTATGGCTACACCTTC. Protein sequence: CASSSFRQGSRYGYTF.

The genes are TRBV7-9 and TRBJ1-3, with D possibly TRBD1 on 5 matching bases. Trimming took 8 bases from V and 10 from J, leaving 24 bases between them. Per the germline V gene, CDR1 is SEHNR and CDR2 is FQNEAQ (reference sequence). This CDR3 contains 15 residues. The chain's CDR3 is CASANSAGELRTIYF. The CDR3 nucleotides read TGTGCCAGCGCAAACTCTGCGGGGGAATTGAGGACCATATATTTT.